This TCR beta chain was identified during a study of regulatory T cells in long-lasting Graves disease. Through Arm-PCR of CDR3 regions and iRepertoire HTBI primers, TCR beta libraries were built. TCRdb independently ran MiXCR on the multiplex PCR reads; one entry per CDR3 protein. The data hold approximately 350,000 distinct CDR3 sequences, with about an eighth observed a single time. The time point is: newly diagnosed GD, antithyroid drugs for less than 3 months. The TCR library was prepared using RNA isolated from PBMCs. An endocrinology department located in Xi'an, China, was where the patients came from. Concerning this clonotype itself: This sequence is one base from a far larger clone and is likely a read error.

The CDR3 length is 17 residues. The V and J ends lost 2 bases and 6 bases, in that order; junction bases with no gene match: 12. Germline CDR1 reads MNHEY; CDR2 reads SVGAGI. This same sample was also taken into another study, of T cells in Graves' hyperthyroidism and ophthalmopathy. As that report states: An absence of ophthalmopathy progression within 18 months meant stable Graves' hyperthyroidism. In the first-round RT-PCR of the TCR CDR3, the HTBI primer set was used. The model made its ophthalmopathy prediction, and onset followed a median about 6 months later.

The receptor was isolated from a woman aged 18 to 35 with Graves disease. The genes are TRBV6-5 and TRBJ1-5, with 8 bases matching TRBD1. The starting material was peripheral blood mononuclear cells (PBMCs), obtained at new diagnosis, from a patient treated with antithyroid drugs. The CDR3 coding sequence is TGTGCCAGCAGTTACGAATCCGGACAGGGTTCCACTCAGCCCCAGCATTTT. Amino acid sequence: CASSYESGQGSTQPQHF.